Listed below are T cell receptor beta chains from one sample, sequenced in a study of early T cells in non-severe SARS-CoV-2 infection. TCRdb processed the 5' RACE reads anew with MiXCR; each CDR3 protein has one entry. The repertoire consists of approximately 97,000 distinct CDR3 sequences, with about 11% occurring once and the leading ten covering roughly 4.8%. Sequences were derived from whole blood, sampled at baseline. The receptors here all came from an adult who was a healthcare worker with PCR-confirmed SARS-CoV-2 infection or an uninfected control (not recorded which). The CDR3 runs from the conserved cysteine through the conserved F or W. Each record gives: D gene, J gene, V gene, clone size, CDR3 protein, CDR3 DNA. D genes are given only for firm matches. Some rows mark clone size as missing; the rest say once, few, many or name a class of expanded clone.

-	TRBJ2-1	TRBV7-3	few	CASSAGPAGNEQFF	TGTGCCAGCAGCGCGGGACCGGCGGGCAATGAGCAGTTCTTC
-	TRBJ1-2	TRBV6-5	many	CASSYGASGDPYGYTF	TGTGCCAGCAGTTATGGGGCCTCAGGGGATCCTTACGGCTACACCTTC
-	TRBJ2-3	TRBV20-1	few	CSARDPRTSTDTQYF	TGCAGTGCTAGAGATCCCCGGACTAGCACAGATACGCAGTATTTT
-	TRBJ2-1	TRBV28	-	CASSPNWVPNEQFF	TGTGCCAGCAGTCCTAACTGGGTCCCAAATGAGCAGTTCTTC
TRBD2	TRBJ2-3	TRBV6-6	few	CASSYGLAGGLADTQYF	TGTGCCAGCAGTTACGGACTAGCGGGGGGGCTAGCAGATACGCAGTATTTT
TRBD2	TRBJ2-1	TRBV28	many	CASSPRHGRNNEQFF	TGTGCCAGCAGCCCACGGCACGGGAGGAACAATGAGCAGTTCTTC
-	TRBJ2-2	TRBV21-1	many	CATYSGLAGPGELFF	TGTGCCACGTACTCGGGACTAGCGGGGCCCGGGGAGCTGTTTTTT
-	TRBJ1-2	TRBV5-6	-	CASSLAGTSGYTF	TGTGCCAGCAGCTTGGCCGGGACAAGTGGCTACACCTTC
TRBD1	TRBJ1-5	TRBV6-1	many	CAIRGTGEAQPQHF	TGTGCCATCAGAGGGACAGGGGAGGCTCAGCCCCAGCATTTT
-	TRBJ2-5	TRBV11-3	-	CASSLRVGATETQYF	TGTGCCAGCAGCTTACGCGTGGGAGCCACAGAGACCCAGTACTTC
TRBD2	TRBJ2-1	TRBV4-3	many	CASSQDRGSRVQFF	TGCGCCAGCAGCCAAGATCGCGGGAGTAGGGTGCAGTTCTTC
-	TRBJ2-7	TRBV29-1	-	CSVRSGDSYEQYF	TGCAGCGTTCGTAGCGGTGACTCCTACGAGCAGTACTTC
TRBD2	TRBJ2-2	TRBV20-1	few	CSALGVAGGFTGELFF	TGCAGTGCCCTAGGAGTAGCGGGGGGCTTCACCGGGGAGCTGTTTTTT